This T cell receptor (beta chain) is drawn from a study of human T cells and chemical hapten exposure. In TCRdb, the RACE reads were re-called with MiXCR into one record per CDR3 protein. The table records about 89,000 distinct CDR3 sequences, 10% to 15% of them present only once. The sample's time point: patch test 3, about 24 weeks after DPC sensitization. Treatment of the sample: therapeutic diphenylcyclopropenone sensitization with weekly scalp DPC. With 3 bases removed from V and 1 base from J, the gap between germline ends came to 3 bases. The CDR3 loop spans 11 amino acids. Germline loops: CDR1 GTSNPN, CDR2 SVGIG (reference sequence). This clonotype was counted at least ten times.

V and J are TRBV30 and TRBJ1-1; D is undetermined. This clonotype was sampled from a woman aged 45-65 years with alopecia areata. Some clones in this sample may be carry-over from other donors' samples. Sequencing was performed on whole blood, taken in connection with sensitization to the hapten diphenylcyclopropenone (DPC). CDR3 nucleotide sequence: TGTGCCTGGAGGCCGAACACTGAAGCTTTCTTT. This gives the protein CAWRPNTEAFF.